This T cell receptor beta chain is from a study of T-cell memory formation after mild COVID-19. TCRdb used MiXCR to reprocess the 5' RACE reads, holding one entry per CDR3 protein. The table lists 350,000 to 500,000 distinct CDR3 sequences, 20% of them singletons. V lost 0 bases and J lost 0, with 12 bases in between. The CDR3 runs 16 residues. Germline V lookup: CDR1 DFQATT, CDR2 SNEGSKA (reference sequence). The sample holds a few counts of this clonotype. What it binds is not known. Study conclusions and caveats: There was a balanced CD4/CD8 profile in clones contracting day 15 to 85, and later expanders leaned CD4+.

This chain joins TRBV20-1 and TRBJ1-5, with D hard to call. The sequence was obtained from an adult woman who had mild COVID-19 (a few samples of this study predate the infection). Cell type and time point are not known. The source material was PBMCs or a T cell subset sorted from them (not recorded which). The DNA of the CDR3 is TGCAGTGCTAGAGAGTCGAGGCAGATTAGCAATCAGCCCCAGCATTTT. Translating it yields CSARESRQISNQPQHF.